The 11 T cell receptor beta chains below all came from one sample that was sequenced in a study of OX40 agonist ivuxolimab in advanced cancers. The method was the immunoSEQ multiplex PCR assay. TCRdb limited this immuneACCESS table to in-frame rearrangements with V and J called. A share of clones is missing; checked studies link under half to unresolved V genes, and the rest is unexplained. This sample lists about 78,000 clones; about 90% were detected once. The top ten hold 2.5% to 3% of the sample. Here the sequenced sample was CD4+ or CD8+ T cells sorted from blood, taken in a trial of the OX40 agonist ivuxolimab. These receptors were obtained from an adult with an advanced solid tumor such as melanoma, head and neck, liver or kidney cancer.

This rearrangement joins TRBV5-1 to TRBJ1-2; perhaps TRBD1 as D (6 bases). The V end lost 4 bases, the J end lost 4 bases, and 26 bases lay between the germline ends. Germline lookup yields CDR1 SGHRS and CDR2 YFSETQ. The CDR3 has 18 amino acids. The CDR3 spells CASSPEGGGWARGYGYTF. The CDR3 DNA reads TGCGCCAGCAGCCCGGAAGGGGGAGGATGGGCTCGGGGCTATGGCTACACCTTC.

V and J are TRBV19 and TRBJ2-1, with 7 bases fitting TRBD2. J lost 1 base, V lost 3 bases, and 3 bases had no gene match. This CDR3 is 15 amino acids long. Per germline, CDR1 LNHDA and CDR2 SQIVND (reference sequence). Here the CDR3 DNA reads TGTGCCAGTAGTATTCGCGGGAGATCCTACAATGAGCAGTTCTTC. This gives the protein CASSIRGRSYNEQFF.

CDR3 amino acids: CASSRDRPNYEQYF. The DNA for the CDR3 is TGCGCCAGCAGCAGGGATCGTCCAAACTACGAGCAGTACTTC. The chain employs TRBV5-1 and TRBJ2-7; D remains ambiguous. The CDR3 has 14 amino acids. V gave up 4 bases and J gave up 3 bases, with 14 bases separating them. Germline lookup yields CDR1 SGHRS and CDR2 YFSETQ.

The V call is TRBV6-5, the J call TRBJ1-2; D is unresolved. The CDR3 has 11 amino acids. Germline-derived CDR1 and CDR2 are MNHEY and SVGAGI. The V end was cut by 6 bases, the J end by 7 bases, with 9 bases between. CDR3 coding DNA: TGTGCCAGCAGCCAAGGTGGTGGCTACACCTTC. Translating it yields CASSQGGGYTF.

As DNA, the CDR3 is TGTGCCAGCAGAACCTCCTACGAGCAGTACTTC. This translates into CASRTSYEQYF. This chain links TRBV6-5 with TRBJ2-7; D gene uncertain. The V gene's germline CDR1 is MNHEY and CDR2 SVGAGI. V lost 6 bases to trimming and J lost 0 bases, with 3 bases between them. The CDR3 has 11 residues.

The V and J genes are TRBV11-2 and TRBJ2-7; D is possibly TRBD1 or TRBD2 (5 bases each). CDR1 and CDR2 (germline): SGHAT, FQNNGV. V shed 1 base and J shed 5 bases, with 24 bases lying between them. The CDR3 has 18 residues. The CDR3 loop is CASSLVPGMRGAKNEQYF. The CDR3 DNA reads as TGTGCCAGCAGCTTAGTCCCGGGCATGAGGGGAGCGAAGAACGAGCAGTACTTC. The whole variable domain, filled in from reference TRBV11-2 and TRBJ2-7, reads EAGVAQSPRYKIIEKRQSVAFWCNPISGHATLYWYQQILGQGPKLLIQFQNNGVVDDSQLPKDRFSAERLKGVDSTLKIQPAKLEDSAVYLCASSLVPGMRGAKNEQYFGPGTRLTVT.

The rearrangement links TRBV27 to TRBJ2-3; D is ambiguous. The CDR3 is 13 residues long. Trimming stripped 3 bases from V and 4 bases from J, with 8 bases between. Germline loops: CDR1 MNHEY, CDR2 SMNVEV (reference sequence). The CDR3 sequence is CASSFPGPDTQYF. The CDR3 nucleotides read TGTGCCAGCAGTTTTCCAGGCCCAGATACGCAGTATTTT.

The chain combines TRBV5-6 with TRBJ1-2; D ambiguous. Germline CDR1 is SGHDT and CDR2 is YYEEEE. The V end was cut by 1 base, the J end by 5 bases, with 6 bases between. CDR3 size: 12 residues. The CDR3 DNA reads TGTGCCAGCAGCTTGAGAGAGTATGGCTACACCTTC. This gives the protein CASSLREYGYTF.

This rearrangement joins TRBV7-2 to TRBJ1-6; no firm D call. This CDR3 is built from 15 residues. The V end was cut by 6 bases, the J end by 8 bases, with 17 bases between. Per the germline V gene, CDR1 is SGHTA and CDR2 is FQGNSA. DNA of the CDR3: TGTGCCAGCAGTCCCCTCGACGGCGGGGATTCACCCCTCCACTTT. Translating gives CASSPLDGGDSPLHF. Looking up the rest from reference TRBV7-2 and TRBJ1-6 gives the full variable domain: GAGVSQSPSNKVTEKGKDVELRCDPISGHTALYWYRQSLGQGLEFLIYFQGNSAPDKSGLPSDRFSAERTGGSVSTLTIQRTQQEDSAVYLCASSPLDGGDSPLHFGNGTRLTVT.

The CDR3 is CASSPRDSDGYTF. CDR3 sequence (DNA): TGTGCCAGCTCACCCCGGGACAGCGATGGCTACACCTTC. The gene calls are TRBV18 and TRBJ1-2; TRBD1 matches 7 bases. This CDR3 has 13 residues. Losses at the gene ends were 3 bases for V and 6 bases for J; bases not matched to a gene: 4. The V gene's germline CDR1 is KGHSH and CDR2 LQKENI.

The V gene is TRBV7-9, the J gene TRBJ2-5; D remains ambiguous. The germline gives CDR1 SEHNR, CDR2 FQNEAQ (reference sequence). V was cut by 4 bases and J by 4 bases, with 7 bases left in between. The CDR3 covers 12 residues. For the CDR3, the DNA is TGTGCCAGCAGCTCGGTAGGAGAGACCCAGTACTTC. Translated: CASSSVGETQYF. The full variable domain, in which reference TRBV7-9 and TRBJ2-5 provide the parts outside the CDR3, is DTGVSQNPRHKITKRGQNVTFRCDPISEHNRLYWYRQTLGQGPEFLTYFQNEAQLEKSRLLSDRFSAERPKGSFSTLEIQRTEQGDSAMYLCASSSVGETQYFGPGTRLLVL.